Each of the 3 T cell receptor beta chains below was sequenced from the same sample in a study of identical twins. Each CDR3 protein gets one entry after TCRdb re-called the 5' RACE reads with MiXCR. The sample yields about 290,000 distinct CDR3 sequences, 7.5% to 9.5% seen once. The sample was also reused in another study, on yellow fever vaccine responses in identical twins.

The sequenced sample consisted of CD8+ T cells sorted from blood. Source of these receptors: a woman aged 18-29 years in good health.

This clonotype was seen a few times. The chain combines TRBV13 with TRBJ2-6, with D hard to call. Trimming removed 3 bases from V and 2 bases from J, with 2 bases in between. Germline loops: CDR1 PRHDT, CDR2 FYEKMQ (reference sequence). The CDR3 loop spans 13 amino acids. CDR3 protein: CASSFAGANVLTF. DNA for the CDR3: TGTGCCAGCAGCTTCGCTGGGGCCAACGTCCTGACTTTC.

The gene calls are TRBV7-9 and TRBJ2-3; tentative D call: TRBD2 (6 bases). V was pared by 4 bases and J by 6 bases, with 14 bases between. Germline V gives CDR1 SEHNR, CDR2 FQNEAQ (reference sequence). The CDR3 consists of 14 residues. CDR3 in DNA: TGTGCCAGCAGCTCAGGACATCGGGGGGATACGCAGTATTTT. Amino acids: CASSSGHRGDTQYF.

This clonotype came up many times. The chain carries TRBV3-1 and TRBJ2-3, with 9 bases fitting TRBD2. CDR1 is LGHDT and CDR2 is YNNKEL in the germline V gene (reference sequence). V dropped 0 bases and J dropped 4; count of bases not matched to a gene: 5. The CDR3 runs 16 residues. CDR3 in amino acids: CASSQEGVAGADTQYF. In nucleotides, the CDR3 is TGTGCCAGCAGCCAAGAGGGAGTAGCGGGAGCAGATACGCAGTATTTT.